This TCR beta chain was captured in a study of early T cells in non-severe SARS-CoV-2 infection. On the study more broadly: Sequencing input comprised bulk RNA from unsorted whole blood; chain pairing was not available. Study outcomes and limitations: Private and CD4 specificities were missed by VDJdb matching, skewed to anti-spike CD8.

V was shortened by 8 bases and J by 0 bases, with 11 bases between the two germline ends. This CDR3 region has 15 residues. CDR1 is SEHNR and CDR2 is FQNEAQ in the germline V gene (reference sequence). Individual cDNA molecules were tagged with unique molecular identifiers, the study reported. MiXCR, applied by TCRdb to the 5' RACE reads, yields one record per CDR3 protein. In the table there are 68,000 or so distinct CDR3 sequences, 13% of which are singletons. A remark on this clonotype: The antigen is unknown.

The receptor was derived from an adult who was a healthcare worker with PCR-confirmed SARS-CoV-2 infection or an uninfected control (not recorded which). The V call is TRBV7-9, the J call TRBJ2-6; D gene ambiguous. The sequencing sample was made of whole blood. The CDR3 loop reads CASGTLSSGANVLTF. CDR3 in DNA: TGTGCCAGCGGAACCCTGAGCTCTGGGGCCAACGTCCTGACTTTC. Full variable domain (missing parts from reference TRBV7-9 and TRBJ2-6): DTGVSQNPRHKITKRGQNVTFRCDPISEHNRLYWYRQTLGQGPEFLTYFQNEAQLEKSRLLSDRFSAERPKGSFSTLEIQRTEQGDSAMYLCASGTLSSGANVLTFGAGSRLTVL.